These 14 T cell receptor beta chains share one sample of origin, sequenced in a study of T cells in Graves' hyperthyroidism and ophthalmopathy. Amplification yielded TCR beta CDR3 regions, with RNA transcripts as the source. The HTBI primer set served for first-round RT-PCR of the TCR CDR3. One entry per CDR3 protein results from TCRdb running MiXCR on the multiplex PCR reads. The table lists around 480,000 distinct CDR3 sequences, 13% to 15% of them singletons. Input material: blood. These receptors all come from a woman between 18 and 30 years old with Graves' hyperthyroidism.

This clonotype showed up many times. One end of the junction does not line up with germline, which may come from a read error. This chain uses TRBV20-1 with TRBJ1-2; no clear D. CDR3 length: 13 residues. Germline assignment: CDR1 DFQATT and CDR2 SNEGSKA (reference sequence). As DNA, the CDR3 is TGCAGCGCTAAATCATCGGCTAACTATGGCTACACCTTC. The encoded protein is CSAKSSANYGYTF.

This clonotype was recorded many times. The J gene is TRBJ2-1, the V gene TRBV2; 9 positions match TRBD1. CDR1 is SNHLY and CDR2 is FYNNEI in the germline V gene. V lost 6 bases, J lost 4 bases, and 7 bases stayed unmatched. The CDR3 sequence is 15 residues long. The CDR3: CASRPMGQGYNEQFF. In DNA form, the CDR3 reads TGTGCCAGCAGGCCCATGGGACAGGGATACAATGAGCAGTTCTTC.

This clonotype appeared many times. CDR3 protein: CANSRRGVEPYEQYF. Written as DNA, the CDR3 is TGTGCCAATTCCCGCAGGGGTGTAGAACCCTACGAGCAGTACTTC. V gene TRBV11-2 combines with J gene TRBJ2-7; tentative D call: TRBD1 (6 bases). The CDR3 totals 15 residues. Germline assignment: CDR1 SGHAT and CDR2 FQNNGV. Trimming stripped 10 bases from V and 2 bases from J, with 21 bases between.

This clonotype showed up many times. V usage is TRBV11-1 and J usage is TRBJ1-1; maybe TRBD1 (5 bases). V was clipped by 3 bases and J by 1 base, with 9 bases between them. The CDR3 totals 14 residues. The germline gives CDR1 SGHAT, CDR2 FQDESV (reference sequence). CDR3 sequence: CASSFGTENTEAFF. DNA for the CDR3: TGTGCCAGCAGCTTCGGGACGGAGAACACTGAAGCTTTCTTT.

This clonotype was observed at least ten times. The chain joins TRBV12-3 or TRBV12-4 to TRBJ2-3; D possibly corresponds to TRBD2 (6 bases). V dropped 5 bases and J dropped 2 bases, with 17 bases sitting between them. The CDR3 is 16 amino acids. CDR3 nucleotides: TGTGCCAGCAGTCCCCCCGGGGGAGGATTCACAGATACGCAGTATTTT. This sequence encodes CASSPPGGGFTDTQYF.

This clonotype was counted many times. The CDR3 nucleotides read TGTGCCAGCAGCTTGGACCCATCCCTTCTGGGGGACTACGAGCAGTACGTC. Translating it yields CASSLDPSLLGDYEQYV. This chain connects TRBV11-2 to TRBJ2-7, with D perhaps TRBD1 or TRBD2 (5 bases each). Between the trimmed V and J ends, which lost 3 bases and 3 bases, there was a span of 21 bases. From germline, CDR1 is SGHAT and CDR2 FQNNGV. The CDR3 has 17 amino acids.

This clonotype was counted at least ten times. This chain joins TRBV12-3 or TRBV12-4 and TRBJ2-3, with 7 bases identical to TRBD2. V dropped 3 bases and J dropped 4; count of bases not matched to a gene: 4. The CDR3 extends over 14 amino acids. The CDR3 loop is CASSFSGKSDTQYF. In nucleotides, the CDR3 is TGTGCCAGCAGTTTCAGCGGGAAGTCAGATACGCAGTATTTT.

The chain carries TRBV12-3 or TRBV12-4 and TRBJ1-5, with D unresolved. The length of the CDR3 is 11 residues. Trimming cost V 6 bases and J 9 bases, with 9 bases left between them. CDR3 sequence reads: CASRARGPQHF. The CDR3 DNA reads TGTGCCAGCAGGGCCCGGGGGCCCCAGCATTTT.

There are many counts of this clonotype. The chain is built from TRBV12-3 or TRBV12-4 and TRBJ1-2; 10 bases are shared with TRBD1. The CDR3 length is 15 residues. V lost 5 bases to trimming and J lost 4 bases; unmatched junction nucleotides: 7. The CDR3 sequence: CASSPGTGASYGYTF. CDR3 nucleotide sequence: TGTGCCAGCAGTCCTGGGACAGGGGCTAGCTATGGCTACACCTTC.

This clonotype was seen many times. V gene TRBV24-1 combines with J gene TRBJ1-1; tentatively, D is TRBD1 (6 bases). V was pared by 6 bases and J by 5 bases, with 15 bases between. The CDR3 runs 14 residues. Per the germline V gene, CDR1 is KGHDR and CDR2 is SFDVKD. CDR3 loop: CATSKGGPGTEAFF. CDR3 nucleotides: TGTGCCACCAGTAAGGGGGGGCCGGGGACTGAAGCTTTCTTT.

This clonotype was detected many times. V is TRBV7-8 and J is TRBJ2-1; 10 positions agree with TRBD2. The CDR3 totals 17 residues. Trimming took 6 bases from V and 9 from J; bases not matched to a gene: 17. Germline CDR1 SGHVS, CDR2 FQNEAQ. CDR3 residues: CASRRTSGPRVGFEQFF. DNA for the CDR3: TGTGCCAGCAGGAGGACTAGCGGTCCACGAGTGGGGTTTGAGCAGTTCTTC.

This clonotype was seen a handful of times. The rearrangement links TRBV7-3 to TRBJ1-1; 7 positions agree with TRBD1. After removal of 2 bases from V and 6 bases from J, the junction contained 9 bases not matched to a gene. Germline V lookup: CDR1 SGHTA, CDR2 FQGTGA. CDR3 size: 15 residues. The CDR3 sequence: CASSLSSDRTAEAFF. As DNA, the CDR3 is TGTGCCAGCAGCTTATCCTCGGACAGGACAGCTGAAGCTTTCTTT.

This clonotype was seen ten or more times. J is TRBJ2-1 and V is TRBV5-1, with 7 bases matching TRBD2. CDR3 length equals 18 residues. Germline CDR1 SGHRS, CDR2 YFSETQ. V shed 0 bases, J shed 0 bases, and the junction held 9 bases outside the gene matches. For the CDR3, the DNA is TGCGCCAGCAGCTTGGGACTAGCCGCCCTTAGCTCCTACAATGAGCAGTTCTTC. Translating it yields CASSLGLAALSSYNEQFF.

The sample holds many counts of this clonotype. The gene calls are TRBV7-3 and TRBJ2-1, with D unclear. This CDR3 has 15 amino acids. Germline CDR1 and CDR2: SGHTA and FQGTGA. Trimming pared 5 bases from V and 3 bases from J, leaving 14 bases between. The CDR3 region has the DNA TGTGCCAGCAGCCGAACCCCGGGCCGCTACAATGAGCAGTTCTTC. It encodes CASSRTPGRYNEQFF.